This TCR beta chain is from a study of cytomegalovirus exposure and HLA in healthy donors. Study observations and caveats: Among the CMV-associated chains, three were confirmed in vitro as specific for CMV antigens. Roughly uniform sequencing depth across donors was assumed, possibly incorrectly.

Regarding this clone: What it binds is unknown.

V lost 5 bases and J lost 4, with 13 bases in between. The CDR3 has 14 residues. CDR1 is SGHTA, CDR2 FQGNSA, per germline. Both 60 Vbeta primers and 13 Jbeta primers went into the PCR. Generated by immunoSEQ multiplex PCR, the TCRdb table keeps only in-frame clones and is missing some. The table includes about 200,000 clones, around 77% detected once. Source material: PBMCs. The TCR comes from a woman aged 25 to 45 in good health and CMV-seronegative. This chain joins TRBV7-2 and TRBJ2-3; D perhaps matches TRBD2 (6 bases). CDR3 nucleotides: TGTGCCAGCAGCCCACAGGAGGGAGCAGATACGCAGTATTTT. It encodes CASSPQEGADTQYF.